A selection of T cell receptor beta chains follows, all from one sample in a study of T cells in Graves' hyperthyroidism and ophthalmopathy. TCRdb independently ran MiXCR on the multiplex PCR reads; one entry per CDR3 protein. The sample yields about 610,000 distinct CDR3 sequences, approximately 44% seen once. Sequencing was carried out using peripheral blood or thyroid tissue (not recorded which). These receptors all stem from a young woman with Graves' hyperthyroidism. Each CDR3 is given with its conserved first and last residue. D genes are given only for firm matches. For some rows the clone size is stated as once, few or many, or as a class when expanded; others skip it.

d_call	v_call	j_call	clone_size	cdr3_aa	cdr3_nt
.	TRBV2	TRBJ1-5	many	CASSEGAGAGQPQHF	TGTGCCAGCAGCGAAGGGGCAGGGGCGGGTCAGCCCCAGCATTTT
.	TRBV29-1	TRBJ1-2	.	CSPLAPEGYTF	TGCAGTCCGTTGGCCCCGGAGGGCTACACCTTC
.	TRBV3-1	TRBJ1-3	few	CASSLTWDSGNTIYF	TGTGCCAGCAGCCTAACATGGGACTCTGGAAACACCATATATTTT
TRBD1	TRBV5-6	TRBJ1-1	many	CASSSGTGWNTEAFF	TGTGCCAGCAGCTCGGGGACAGGGTGGAACACTGAAGCTTTCTTT
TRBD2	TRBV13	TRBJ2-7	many	CASSSKTSGSSYEQYF	TGTGCCAGCAGCTCGAAGACTAGCGGGAGCTCCTACGAGCAGTACTTC
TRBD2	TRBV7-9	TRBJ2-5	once	CAWNPGGRETQYF	TGTGCCTGGAACCCGGGGGGGCGGGAGACCCAGTACTTC
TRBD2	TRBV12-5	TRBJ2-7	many	CASGPLAGGPYEQYF	TGTGCTAGTGGCCCTTTAGCGGGAGGGCCTTACGAGCAGTACTTC
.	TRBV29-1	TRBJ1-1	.	CSVERQETFF	TGCAGCGTTGAACGACAGGAGACTTTCTTT
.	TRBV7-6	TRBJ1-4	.	CASSLIGTVNEKLFF	TGTGCCAGCAGTCTCATCGGGACGGTCAATGAAAAACTGTTTTTT
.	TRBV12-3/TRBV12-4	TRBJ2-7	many	CASRRPGLHEQYF	TGTGCCAGCAGAAGACCGGGACTGCACGAGCAGTACTTC
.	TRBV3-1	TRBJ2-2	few	CASSQDVGGELFF	TGTGCCAGCAGCCAAGACGTGGGCGGGGAGCTGTTTTTT
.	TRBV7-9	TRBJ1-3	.	CASSRTTRHGNTIYF	TGTGCCAGCAGCCGAACTACCAGACACGGAAACACCATATATTTT
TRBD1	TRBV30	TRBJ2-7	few	CAWSPGQGVNEQYF	TGTGCCTGGAGTCCGGGACAGGGGGTCAACGAGCAGTACTTC
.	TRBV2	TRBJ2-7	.	CASRGAIRYF	TGTGCCAGCCGCGGGGCTATCCGGTACTTC
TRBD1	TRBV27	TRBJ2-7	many	CATASTGTASYEQYF	TGTGCCACCGCAAGTACCGGGACAGCAAGCTACGAGCAGTACTTC
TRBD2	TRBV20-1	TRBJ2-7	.	CSASSDSGNTYNEQYF	TGCAGTGCTAGCTCGGATAGCGGGAATACCTACAATGAGCAGTACTTC
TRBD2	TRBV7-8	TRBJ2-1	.	CASSLGKAGGNEQFF	TGTGCCAGCAGCTTAGGGAAAGCGGGAGGGAATGAGCAGTTCTTC
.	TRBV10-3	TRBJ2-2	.	CAIRRGELFF	TGTGCCATCAGAAGGGGGGAGCTGTTTTTT
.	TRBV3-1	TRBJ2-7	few	CASSQDRLGLGEQYF	TGTGCCAGCAGCCAAGATCGCTTAGGGCTGGGGGAGCAGTACTTC
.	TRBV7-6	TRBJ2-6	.	CASSLDRTF	TGTGCCAGCAGCTTAGACAGGACTTTC
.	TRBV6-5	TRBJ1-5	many	CASSTTGSNQPQHF	TGTGCCAGCAGCACAACCGGAAGCAATCAGCCCCAGCATTTT